This T cell receptor (beta chain) is from a study of T cell changes during pregnancy in multiple sclerosis. V was trimmed by 7 bases and J by 5 bases, leaving 15 bases between them. CDR1 and CDR2 from the germline V gene are SQVTM and ANQGSEA. This CDR3 contains 13 residues. Only in-frame clones appear in the TCRdb table, and some are missing; sequencing was by immunoSEQ multiplex PCR. Here the sample spans tens of thousands of clones, more than 85% being singletons. This clonotype originated in a female donor with multiple sclerosis, enrolled in a pregnancy study. The sample here was CD8+ T cells from peripheral blood mononuclear cells, taken after pregnancy. V is TRBV29-1 and J is TRBJ1-5; D possibly corresponds to TRBD1 (6 bases). For the CDR3, the DNA is TGCAGCGCTGCTGAGGGGGGGGATCAGCCCCAGCATTTT. Encoded protein: CSAAEGGDQPQHF.